These T cell receptor beta chains were read from a single sample in a study of T cell responses to AZD1222 COVID-19 vaccine. Assay: immunoSEQ multiplex PCR; the TCRdb copy retains only in-frame clones and omits some. This sample has approximately 150,000 clones; about nine tenths occur once, and the top ten carry about 2.8%. The sample here was peripheral blood, taken on day 0 of AZD1222 vaccination. These TCRs come from an adult in good health. Both conserved end residues are part of each CDR3. D genes are given only for firm matches. Clone size is given for some rows only: seen once, a few or many times, or a class if the clone is expanded.

clone_size | j_call | d_call | cdr3_length | v_call | cdr3_aa | cdr3_nt
- | TRBJ1-1 | - | 14 | TRBV28 | CASTKGGYGTEAFF | TGTGCCAGCACCAAGGGGGGGTATGGCACTGAAGCTTTCTTT
- | TRBJ1-4 | TRBD1 | 16 | TRBV7-3 | CASRSHTGTGGEKLFF | TGTGCCAGCAGGTCTCATACCGGGACAGGAGGTGAAAAACTGTTTTTT
- | TRBJ2-1 | - | 14 | TRBV27 | CASSSGVKMGEQFF | TGTGCCAGCAGTTCAGGGGTCAAGATGGGTGAGCAGTTCTTC
- | TRBJ2-1 | TRBD2 | 16 | TRBV3-1/TRBV3-2 | CASSQKGLAGLNEQFF | TGTGCCAGCAGCCAAAAGGGACTAGCGGGGCTCAATGAGCAGTTCTTC
- | TRBJ2-2 | - | 16 | TRBV12-5 | CASGFPGGPNTGELFF | TGTGCTAGTGGTTTTCCGGGGGGCCCGAACACCGGGGAGCTGTTTTTT
- | TRBJ2-3 | - | 15 | TRBV4-2 | CASSQQQASVDTQYF | TGTGCCAGCAGCCAACAACAAGCTAGCGTAGATACGCAGTATTTT
- | TRBJ1-1 | TRBD1 | 13 | TRBV6-5 | CAGGQGAETEAFF | TGTGCCGGCGGACAGGGGGCTGAGACTGAAGCTTTCTTT
- | TRBJ2-3 | TRBD2 | 15 | TRBV5-4 | CASSLDGGSTDTQYF | TGTGCCAGCAGCTTGGACGGGGGGAGCACAGATACGCAGTATTTT
- | TRBJ1-5 | TRBD1 | 15 | TRBV15 | CATSTRTGGNQPQHF | TGTGCCACCAGCACGCGGACAGGAGGCAATCAGCCCCAGCATTTT
- | TRBJ1-6 | - | 15 | TRBV13 | CASSQRRADSPPLHF | TGTGCCAGCAGCCAACGGAGGGCAGATAGTCCACCCCTCCACTTT
- | TRBJ1-2 | TRBD1 | 15 | TRBV5-6 | CASSLDRGQAHGYTF | TGTGCCAGCAGCTTGGACAGGGGACAGGCCCATGGCTACACCTTC
- | TRBJ1-5 | TRBD1 | 15 | TRBV19 | CASRTLDRVNQPQHF | TGTGCCAGTAGAACCCTGGACAGGGTAAATCAGCCCCAGCATTTT
few | TRBJ2-2 | - | 14 | TRBV6-2/TRBV6-3 | CASSGRPGTGELFF | TGTGCCAGCAGTGGGCGCCCGGGCACCGGGGAGCTGTTTTTT
- | TRBJ2-2 | - | 13 | TRBV7-3 | CASSLRGPRELFF | TGTGCCAGCAGCTTAAGGGGCCCGCGAGAGCTGTTTTTT
- | TRBJ1-2 | TRBD1 | 16 | TRBV6-5 | CASSYTRDSPNYGYTF | TGTGCCAGCAGTTACACGAGGGACAGTCCTAACTATGGCTACACCTTC
- | TRBJ2-7 | - | 15 | TRBV5-5 | CASSLEGRGIYEQYF | TGTGCCAGCAGCTTGGAAGGACGGGGAATCTACGAGCAGTACTTC
once | TRBJ1-6 | - | 16 | TRBV10-3 | CAIRPGRAAYNSPLHF | TGTGCCATCCGTCCGGGCCGGGCGGCCTATAATTCACCCCTCCACTTT
once | TRBJ2-7 | - | 11 | TRBV29-1 | CSVLTGNEQYF | TGCAGCGTCCTCACAGGGAACGAGCAGTACTTC
- | TRBJ1-5 | - | 15 | TRBV5-5 | CASSLGQTARTPQHF | TGTGCCAGCAGCTTGGGACAAACCGCGAGGACGCCCCAGCATTTT
- | TRBJ2-7 | - | 15 | TRBV5-1 | CASSLGLPGTSEQYF | TGCGCCAGCAGCTTGGGGCTCCCGGGGACCTCCGAGCAGTACTTC
- | TRBJ1-1 | TRBD1 | 14 | TRBV7-9 | CASSHRDRGSEAFF | TGTGCCAGCAGTCACCGGGACAGGGGTTCTGAAGCTTTCTTT
- | TRBJ2-2 | TRBD2 | 15 | TRBV19 | CASIPSGPRTGELFF | TGTGCCAGTATCCCTAGCGGCCCTAGGACCGGGGAGCTGTTTTTT
- | TRBJ2-7 | - | 11 | TRBV20-1 | CSAAGGYEQYF | TGCAGTGCTGCCGGGGGCTACGAGCAGTACTTC
- | TRBJ2-3 | - | 13 | TRBV11-3 | CASSLDPPTAQYF | TGTGCCAGCAGCTTAGATCCCCCTACGGCGCAGTATTTT
- | TRBJ1-5 | TRBD1 | 17 | TRBV30 | CAWSAPPGTGLNQPQHF | TGTGCCTGGAGTGCCCCTCCCGGGACAGGTCTCAATCAGCCCCAGCATTTT
- | TRBJ2-7 | TRBD1 | 14 | TRBV3-1/TRBV3-2 | CASRRQGASYEQYF | TGTGCCAGCAGGAGACAGGGGGCCTCCTACGAGCAGTACTTC
once | TRBJ1-2 | TRBD1 | 18 | TRBV9 | CASSVGEGTGGFGYGYTF | TGTGCCAGCAGCGTAGGGGAAGGGACAGGGGGCTTTGGCTATGGCTACACCTTC
- | TRBJ1-2 | - | 13 | TRBV25-1 | CASREEKSYGYTF | TGTGCCAGCAGGGAGGAAAAGTCCTATGGCTACACCTTC
once | TRBJ2-1 | - | 13 | TRBV21-1 | CASSIPGGNEQFF | TGTGCCAGCAGCATCCCGGGGGGCAATGAGCAGTTCTTC
- | TRBJ2-3 | - | 14 | TRBV7-9 | CASSLPTPTDTQYF | TGTGCCAGCAGCTTGCCCACCCCCACAGATACGCAGTATTTT
- | TRBJ2-7 | - | 11 | TRBV6-2/TRBV6-3 | CASSPRDEQYF | TGTGCCAGCAGCCCTAGGGACGAGCAGTACTTC
- | TRBJ2-7 | - | 15 | TRBV5-4 | CASSPGTLSSYEQYF | TGTGCCAGCAGCCCAGGGACACTGAGCTCCTACGAGCAGTACTTC
- | TRBJ2-3 | - | 14 | TRBV13 | CASSLRLQGGTQYF | TGTGCCAGCAGCTTACGGCTCCAAGGGGGTACGCAGTATTTT
- | TRBJ1-6 | - | 14 | TRBV6-4 | CASSTDSGNSPLHF | TGTGCCAGCAGTACGGACAGCGGTAATTCACCCCTCCACTTT
few | TRBJ1-4 | - | 15 | TRBV7-6 | CASSLTEEDMEKLFF | TGTGCCAGCAGCTTAACAGAAGAGGATATGGAAAAACTGTTTTTT
once | TRBJ1-2 | - | 13 | TRBV19 | CASTGGANYGYTF | TGTGCCAGTACGGGCGGAGCTAACTATGGCTACACCTTC
- | TRBJ1-2 | TRBD1 | 17 | TRBV5-5 | CASSWTGGGPPNYGYTF | TGTGCCAGCAGCTGGACAGGGGGCGGCCCACCTAACTATGGCTACACCTTC
- | TRBJ2-1 | - | 12 | TRBV11-2 | CASSQGPREQFF | TGTGCCAGCAGCCAGGGCCCACGGGAGCAGTTCTTC
- | TRBJ2-7 | TRBD1 | 13 | TRBV30 | CAWTPGQGYEQYF | TGTGCCTGGACCCCGGGACAGGGCTACGAGCAGTACTTC
- | TRBJ2-2 | - | 13 | TRBV14 | CASSLKGEGELFF | TGTGCCAGCAGTCTTAAAGGGGAAGGGGAGCTGTTTTTT
- | TRBJ1-1 | - | 12 | TRBV14 | CASSQGNTEAFF | TGTGCCAGCAGCCAGGGGAACACTGAAGCTTTCTTT
- | TRBJ1-2 | - | 12 | TRBV29-1 | CSVEEGWDGYTF | TGCAGCGTTGAAGAGGGCTGGGATGGCTACACCTTC
once | TRBJ1-4 | - | 15 | TRBV5-1 | CASSFGSATNEKLFF | TGCGCCAGCAGCTTTGGCTCAGCAACTAATGAAAAACTGTTTTTT
- | TRBJ2-5 | TRBD2 | 17 | TRBV4-1 | CASSLMTSGGWGETQYF | TGCGCCAGCAGCCTAATGACTAGCGGGGGCTGGGGGGAGACCCAGTACTTC
- | TRBJ2-1 | - | 17 | TRBV10-1 | CASIQLPPTGVYNEQFF | TGCGCCAGCATCCAACTTCCCCCAACGGGGGTCTACAATGAGCAGTTCTTC
- | TRBJ1-2 | - | 13 | TRBV27 | CASRVALHGGYTF | TGTGCCAGCAGAGTAGCCTTACACGGGGGCTACACCTTC